One and the same sample provided the 15 T cell receptor beta chains below, sequenced in a study of brain T cells in children with intractable seizures. Assay: immunoSEQ multiplex PCR; the TCRdb copy retains only in-frame clones and omits some. The sample holds 110,000 or so clones; 85% to 95% are singletons and the top ten take 3.5% to 4.5%. The starting material was peripheral blood, obtained at surgery. Receptor source: a boy younger than two with hemimegalencephaly and intractable seizures.

The chain is built from TRBV6-5 and TRBJ1-1, with D unresolved. Trimming took 2 bases from V and 3 from J, leaving 10 bases between them. Germline V gene lookup returns CDR1 MNHEY and CDR2 SVGAGI. CDR3 length: 14 amino acids. The CDR3: CASSYIPEHTEAFF. DNA of the CDR3: TGTGCCAGCAGTTACATCCCCGAGCACACTGAAGCTTTCTTT.

CDR3 DNA: TGTGCCAGCAGTTTTGCCAGGAACTATGGCTACACCTTC. Protein product: CASSFARNYGYTF. This sequence joins TRBV27 and TRBJ1-2, with no clear D. This CDR3 comprises 13 residues. Between the trimmed V and J ends, which lost 3 bases and 2 bases, there was a span of 7 bases. CDR1 MNHEY and CDR2 SMNVEV come from the germline V gene (reference sequence).

This clone was seen once. The gene calls are TRBV28 and TRBJ2-1; 10 bases line up with TRBD2. The CDR3 is 15 amino acids. CDR1 is MDHEN, CDR2 SYDVKM, per germline. V lost 6 bases and J lost 3; bases outside the gene matches: 5. CDR3 in amino acids: CASRYSGRHYNEQFF. The CDR3 region has the DNA TGTGCCAGCAGATATAGCGGGAGGCACTACAATGAGCAGTTCTTC.

The chain joins TRBV5-1 to TRBJ2-1; D might be TRBD2 (6 bases). V lost 2 bases and J 7 bases, leaving 13 bases between the germline ends. Per germline, CDR1 SGHRS and CDR2 YFSETQ. The CDR3 has 14 amino acids. The CDR3, as DNA: TGCGCCAGCAGCTTTGGGCTAGCGCGGAATGAGCAGTTCTTC. Translation: CASSFGLARNEQFF.

This chain links TRBV19 with TRBJ1-1; D gene ambiguous. CDR3 length: 14 residues. Germline CDR1 LNHDA, CDR2 SQIVND (reference sequence). V lost 3 bases and J lost 3, with 11 bases in between. The DNA of the CDR3 is TGTGCCAGTAGTATCTGGGGTCTTGACACTGAAGCTTTCTTT. Its translation is CASSIWGLDTEAFF.

The chain is built from TRBV11-3 and TRBJ1-6; 8 positions agree with TRBD1. This CDR3 is 14 amino acids long. The V segment lost 3 bases and the J segment 10 bases; nucleotides outside the gene matches: 5. Germline-derived CDR1 and CDR2 are SGHNT and YENEEA. CDR3 in DNA: TGTGCCAGCAGCTTGGCTACAGGGGGATCACCCCTCCACTTT. Translated: CASSLATGGSPLHF.

The rearrangement joins TRBV11-2 to TRBJ2-2; no firm D call. The germline V gene has CDR1 SGHAT and CDR2 FQNNGV. This CDR3 is 12 amino acids long. V was cut by 6 bases and J by 3 bases, with 5 bases left in between. The CDR3 is CASRSDTGELFF. The CDR3 nucleotides read TGTGCCAGCAGGTCGGACACCGGGGAGCTGTTTTTT.

This chain links TRBV4-2 with TRBJ2-5, with 9 bases identical to TRBD2. This CDR3 is built from 17 residues. V was pared by 0 bases and J by 4 bases, with 9 bases of the junction left unmatched. Germline CDR1 LGHNA, CDR2 YNFKEQ. CDR3 nucleotide sequence: TGTGCCAGCAGCCAAGATTGGGGCGGGAGGGCCCCAGAGACCCAGTACTTC. Translation gives CASSQDWGGRAPETQYF.

V usage is TRBV7-9 and J usage is TRBJ2-2; TRBD1 agrees at 7 bases. The CDR3 has 17 amino acids. With V trimmed by 5 bases and J by 0 bases, 9 bases remained unmatched. Germline CDR1 reads SEHNR; CDR2 reads FQNEAQ (reference sequence). CDR3 in amino acids: CASSQSPGTANTGELFF. The CDR3 nucleotides are TGTGCCAGCAGCCAAAGCCCCGGGACAGCGAACACCGGGGAGCTGTTTTTT.

This chain uses TRBV6-6 with TRBJ1-1; D is perhaps TRBD1 (5 bases). Germline loops: CDR1 MNHNY, CDR2 SVGAGI (reference sequence). The CDR3 runs to 12 residues. The V and J ends lost 7 bases and 4 bases respectively, with 10 bases between them. In DNA form, the CDR3 reads TGTGCCAGCAAGGGGTTAGGCACTGAAGCTTTCTTT. Translating it yields CASKGLGTEAFF.

The V and J genes are TRBV4-3 and TRBJ1-2; D remains ambiguous. The CDR3 extends over 14 amino acids. Between the trimmed V and J ends, which lost 0 bases and 5 bases, there was a span of 10 bases. Germline lookup yields CDR1 LGHNA and CDR2 YSLEER. In nucleotides, the CDR3 is TGCGCCAGCAGCCAAGAGCTCAGTGGGTATGGCTACACCTTC. Its translation is CASSQELSGYGYTF.

The CDR3 coding sequence is TGTGCCAGCAGCCTCTCCCCGGCAGGATCCTATGGCTACACCTTC. Amino acids: CASSLSPAGSYGYTF. The chain couples TRBV3-1 (or the pseudogene TRBV3-2) to TRBJ1-2, with no clear D. Germline V gives CDR1 LGHDT, CDR2 YNNKEL (reference sequence). The CDR3 consists of 15 residues. V shed 4 bases and J shed 4 bases, with 16 bases lying between them.

The rearrangement joins TRBV28 to TRBJ2-7; D remains ambiguous. V was shortened by 5 bases and J by 5 bases, with 16 bases between the two germline ends. This CDR3 spans 14 amino acids. The germline V gene has CDR1 MDHEN and CDR2 SYDVKM. CDR3: CASSARAWVHEQYF. Written as DNA, the CDR3 is TGTGCCAGCAGTGCCCGGGCTTGGGTCCACGAGCAGTACTTC.

This clone is a singleton in its sample. The chain carries TRBV2 and TRBJ2-7, with D maybe TRBD2 (5 bases). V lost 2 bases to trimming and J lost 3 bases, with 8 bases between them. CDR1 and CDR2 from the germline V gene are SNHLY and FYNNEI. The CDR3 is 13 amino acids. The CDR3 DNA is TGTGCCAGCAGTGAACCGGGAATCTACGAGCAGTACTTC. This gives the protein CASSEPGIYEQYF.

This chain links TRBV2 with TRBJ2-3; possibly TRBD1 for D (5 bases). This CDR3 comprises 15 residues. Trimming removed 6 bases at V and 1 base at J, with 14 bases between. Germline V gene sequence: CDR1 SNHLY, CDR2 FYNNEI. The CDR3: CASSASGKGTDTQYF. CDR3 sequence (DNA): TGTGCCAGCAGCGCTTCAGGGAAGGGCACAGATACGCAGTATTTT.